The clone carrying this T cell receptor beta chain showed up just a few times. TCRdb processed the 5' RACE reads anew with MiXCR; each CDR3 protein has one entry. The repertoire has hundreds of thousands of distinct CDR3 sequences, roughly 12% of them found once; the top ten carry around 14%. This CDR3 contains 14 residues. V lost 4 bases and J 2 bases, leaving 12 bases between the germline ends. These data belong to a study of T cells after yellow fever vaccination. Study-wide background: Preparation of fractions with low cell numbers was performed using SMART-Seq v4 Ultra Low Input.

The sequenced sample was PBMCs, obtained on the day of the yellow fever booster vaccination. The origin of this receptor is a man aged 30 to 39 who received the YFV17D yellow fever vaccine. This chain uses TRBV12-3 or TRBV12-4 with TRBJ2-7, with a tentative D call TRBD1 (5 bases). CDR3 DNA: TGTGCCAGCAGTTATGGGGCGCAAGCCTACGAGCAGTACTTC. Protein product: CASSYGAQAYEQYF.